This TCR beta chain was identified in a study of OX40 agonist ivuxolimab in advanced cancers. In the study overall: Treatment received earlier with anti-PD-1, anti-PD-L1 or anti-CTLA-4 agents was allowed, and over 30% had some.

Profiling relied on immunoSEQ multiplex PCR, and the TCRdb table lists in-frame clones only, not all of them. The sample contains 95,000 to 150,000 clones, roughly 95% of which appear only once. Germline loops: CDR1 MNHNS, CDR2 SASEGT. The length of the CDR3 is 15 residues. J was trimmed by 5 bases and V by 3 bases; bases with no gene match: 8. The investigators sampled blood at baseline, at cycle 4 day 1, and at cycle 7 day 1. Study-level points and caveats: Fewer expanded clones were found on average in CD4+ than in CD8+ T cells. Both blood CD4+ and CD8+ T cells showed clonal growth by week 6 at 0.1 to 3.0 mg/kg.

With regard to this clone: Its antigen is unidentified.

The receptor's source is an adult with an advanced solid tumor such as melanoma, head and neck, liver or kidney cancer. The chain recombines TRBV6-1 with TRBJ2-7, with 9 bases that match TRBD2. This specimen was CD4+ or CD8+ T cells sorted from blood, taken in a trial of the OX40 agonist ivuxolimab. CDR3 amino acids: CASSDDGTSFDEQYF. The CDR3 DNA follows: TGTGCCAGCAGTGATGACGGGACTAGCTTCGACGAGCAGTACTTC.